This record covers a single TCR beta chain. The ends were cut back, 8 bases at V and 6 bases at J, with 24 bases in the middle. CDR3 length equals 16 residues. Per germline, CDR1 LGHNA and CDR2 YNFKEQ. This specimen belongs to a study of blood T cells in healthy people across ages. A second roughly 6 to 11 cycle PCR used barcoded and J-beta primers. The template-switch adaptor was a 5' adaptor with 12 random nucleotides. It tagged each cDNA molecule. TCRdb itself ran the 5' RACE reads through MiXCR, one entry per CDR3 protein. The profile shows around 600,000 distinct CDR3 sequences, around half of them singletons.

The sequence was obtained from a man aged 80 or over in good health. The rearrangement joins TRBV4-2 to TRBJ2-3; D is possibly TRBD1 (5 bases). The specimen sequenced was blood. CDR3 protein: CASARPAGPSDDTQYF. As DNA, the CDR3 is TGTGCCAGCGCCCGACCCGCAGGGCCCTCGGATGATACGCAGTATTTT.